This T cell receptor beta chain was sequenced in a study of cytomegalovirus exposure and HLA in healthy donors. Study-level background: From HLA-typed donors, an early data release held tens of millions of unique TCRs.

The PCR made use of 60 Vbeta and 13 Jbeta primers. Using immunoSEQ multiplex PCR, the repertoire was profiled, and TCRdb retains in-frame clones only, with some absent. The table records approximately 190,000 clones, around 83% of them present only once. General study results and limits: As a later analysis revealed, the rate of TCR association differed by HLA locus, with DRB1 most and HLA-C fewest. A few chains tied to CMV proved CMV antigen-specific in vitro. Within an earlier analysis, most TCR beta V segments proved productive either about 90% or about 30% of the time.

As to this clone: The antigen is not known.

There are 14 residues in the CDR3. Germline trimming cut 7 bases from V and 0 bases from J; bases unmatched to any gene: 4. CDR1 and CDR2 (germline): ENHRY, SYGVKD. The V and J genes are TRBV10-3 and TRBJ2-3; TRBD2 matches at 7 bases. The clonotype originates from a man between 35 and 55 years old in good health and CMV-seropositive. Sequenced material: PBMCs. CDR3: CAITAGLSTDTQYF. The CDR3 nucleotides read TGTGCCATCACGGCGGGACTAAGCACAGATACGCAGTATTTT.